This entry lists 13 T cell receptor beta chains sequenced from one sample in a study of circulating CD8 cells and anti-PD-1 response in melanoma. Four subsets defined by PD-1 and/or TIGIT were sorted from live CD3+CD8+TCRalphabeta+ cells. Each library started from roughly 15 ng of total RNA using the QIAseq Immune Repertoire TCR panel. TCRdb called the reads again in MiXCR, with one record for every CDR3 protein. The data hold roughly 300 distinct CDR3 sequences, with approximately 4.3% observed a single time. The starting material was CD8+ T cells from PBMCs, obtained at baseline or after one month of anti-PD-1 therapy (not recorded which). Every receptor here comes from a human donor with melanoma.

The V call is TRBV7-3, the J call TRBJ2-1, with TRBD2 matching 10 bases. The trim removed 1 base at V and 0 bases at J, leaving 9 bases unmatched. Germline V gene lookup returns CDR1 SGHTA and CDR2 FQGTGA. The CDR3 is 19 residues long. DNA of the CDR3: TGTGCCAGCAGCTTAAGGAGACTAGCGGGCGGGAGCTCCTACAATGAGCAGTTCTTC. Translation: CASSLRRLAGGSSYNEQFF.

By sample fraction, this clonotype is large (0.1 to 1%). The chain joins TRBV19 to TRBJ1-4; D gene uncertain. The CDR3 has 13 amino acids. Per the germline V gene, CDR1 is LNHDA and CDR2 is SQIVND (reference sequence). V was shortened by 6 bases and J by 8 bases, with 13 bases between the two germline ends. For the CDR3, the DNA is TGTGCCAGTAGACGGGGAATGCGAGAAAAACTGTTTTTT. It translates to CASRRGMREKLFF.

This clonotype is labeled as large. The chain combines TRBV29-1 with TRBJ2-3; possible D gene TRBD1, 6 bases. The CDR3 totals 14 residues. The germline V gene has CDR1 SQVTM and CDR2 ANQGSEA. Trimming took 7 bases from V and 6 from J, leaving 20 bases between them. The CDR3 here is CSADDRPGSDTQYF. The CDR3 DNA is TGCAGCGCTGATGACAGGCCTGGGTCTGATACGCAGTATTTT.

This clonotype rates as large. The chain links TRBV12-3 or TRBV12-4 to TRBJ2-3; D unclear. The CDR3 covers 13 residues. Trimming pared 3 bases from V and 3 bases from J, leaving 7 bases between. In nucleotides, the CDR3 is TGTGCCAGCAGTTTTGCCCGAACAGATACGCAGTATTTT. The encoded protein is CASSFARTDTQYF.

This clonotype is large. The gene calls are TRBV4-3 and TRBJ2-6; tentatively, D is TRBD2 (6 bases). This CDR3 spans 16 amino acids. The V gene's germline CDR1 is LGHNA and CDR2 YSLEER. Trimming cost V 1 base and J 4 bases, with 11 bases left between them. The CDR3 nucleotides are TGCGCCAGCAGCCAAGTTCGGGAGTCCGGGGCCAACGTCCTGACTTTC. It translates to CASSQVRESGANVLTF.

By share, this clonotype counts as large (0.1 to 1%). J is TRBJ2-5 and V is TRBV19; D uncertain. The CDR3 spans 11 residues. Trimming took 5 bases from V and 2 from J, leaving 3 bases between them. Germline loops: CDR1 LNHDA, CDR2 SQIVND (reference sequence). The CDR3 sequence is CASSAQETQYF. The CDR3 DNA reads as TGTGCCAGTAGTGCGCAAGAGACCCAGTACTTC.

This clonotype is large by share. The chain couples TRBV3-1 to TRBJ2-5, with TRBD2 identical over 13 bases. Trimming at V came to 4 bases and at J to 4 bases, leaving 6 bases not matched to a gene. Germline V CDR1 and CDR2: LGHDT, YNNKEL (reference sequence). The CDR3 runs to 16 residues. CDR3 in DNA: TGTGCCAGCAGCCGCCGGACTAGCGGGGGAGCAGAGACCCAGTACTTC. Translating gives CASSRRTSGGAETQYF.

This clonotype is large by share. The gene calls are TRBV2 and TRBJ2-1, with D tentatively TRBD1 (5 bases). The V end was cut by 5 bases, the J end by 8 bases, with 22 bases between. The CDR3 is made up of 16 amino acids. Germline assignment: CDR1 SNHLY and CDR2 FYNNEI. CDR3 region: CASSQTWTRPHDEQFF. CDR3 coding DNA: TGTGCCAGCAGTCAAACATGGACACGGCCCCACGATGAGCAGTTCTTC.

This clonotype rates as large. V is TRBV20-1 and J is TRBJ1-1; 7 nucleotides match TRBD1. The J segment lost 4 bases and the V segment lost 5 bases, leaving 7 bases of the junction unmatched. This CDR3 comprises 13 residues. Germline V gene lookup returns CDR1 DFQATT and CDR2 SNEGSKA (reference sequence). CDR3 in DNA: TGCAGTGCTGCGACAGGGACGACCACTGAAGCTTTCTTT. It yields the protein CSAATGTTTEAFF.

This clonotype ranks as large. The chain combines TRBV21-1 with TRBJ2-7; the table's TRBD1 call for D was not verified on the DNA. TRBV21-1 is a documented pseudogene. CDR3 size: 20 residues. CDR3 coding DNA: TGTGCCAGCAGCAAAGTAGGTCTCAGGGGGATTTTGGTCCCCTCCTACGAGCAGTACTTC. Its translation is CASSKVGLRGILVPSYEQYF.

Comments on this clonotype: A single base separates this from a much larger clone, so it may be a read error. V and J are TRBV27 and TRBJ1-1; 9 bases align to TRBD1. CDR3 length: 14 amino acids. The V gene's germline CDR1 is MNHEY and CDR2 SMNVEV (reference sequence). J lost 4 bases, V lost 6 bases, and 6 bases had no gene match. The CDR3: CASSNRDRVTEAFF. As DNA, the CDR3 is TGTGCCAGCAGCAACCGGGACAGGGTCACTGAAGCTTTCTTT.

This clonotype ranks as large. The rearrangement joins TRBV20-1 to TRBJ2-7, with no clear D. V was pared by 2 bases and J by 2 bases, with 13 bases between. This CDR3 comprises 14 residues. CDR1 is DFQATT and CDR2 is SNEGSKA in the germline V gene (reference sequence). Here the CDR3 reads CSARSLAGAYEQYF. The DNA for the CDR3 is TGCAGTGCTAGATCCTTGGCAGGAGCCTACGAGCAGTACTTC.

This clonotype is deemed large. The chain employs TRBV27 and TRBJ1-1, with D possibly matching TRBD1 (6 bases). Germline CDR1 MNHEY, CDR2 SMNVEV (reference sequence). The germline V and J ends were trimmed by 4 bases and 4 bases, with 13 bases remaining between them. The CDR3 contains 14 residues. The CDR3 region has the DNA TGTGCCAGCAGTTACGGGGGGCGGGTCACTGAAGCTTTCTTT. Its translation: CASSYGGRVTEAFF.